This passage covers 26 T cell receptor beta chains from one sample sequenced in a study of T cell responses to AZD1222 COVID-19 vaccine. Clones were read by immunoSEQ multiplex PCR, and TCRdb kept only the in-frame ones, dropping some. The profile shows 100,000 to 150,000 clones, more than 85% of them singletons. This specimen was peripheral blood, taken 28 days after the second AZD1222 dose. Source of these receptors: an adult who received the AZD1222 COVID-19 vaccine.

This clone was found once. The chain employs TRBV12-3 or TRBV12-4 and TRBJ2-7; a possible D gene is TRBD1 (6 bases). The CDR3 is 13 residues long. Trimming took 6 bases from V and 2 from J, leaving 11 bases between them. The CDR3 is CASSSTGTYEQYV. The DNA of the CDR3 is TGTGCCAGCAGCTCTACAGGGACCTACGAGCAGTACGTC.

The chain links TRBV7-2 to TRBJ2-4; TRBD2 aligns across 7 bases. Looked up from germline, CDR1 is SGHTA and CDR2 is FQGNSA. J was trimmed by 3 bases and V by 5 bases; bases with no gene match: 13. There are 17 residues in the CDR3. The chain's CDR3 is CASSPVGGSGGKNIQYF. The CDR3 nucleotides are TGTGCCAGCAGCCCGGTGGGCGGGAGTGGCGGCAAAAACATTCAGTACTTC.

V is TRBV30 and J is TRBJ1-6; unclear D gene. CDR1 and CDR2 (germline): GTSNPN, SVGIG (reference sequence). The length of the CDR3 is 14 residues. With 0 bases removed from V and 10 bases from J, the gap between germline ends came to 13 bases. DNA of the CDR3: TGTGCCTGGAGTGTACGTCAGGCCGCCTCACCCCTCCACTTT. Translating it yields CAWSVRQAASPLHF.

This chain links TRBV7-3 with TRBJ2-3, with D tentatively TRBD1 (5 bases). Germline CDR1 reads SGHTA; CDR2 reads FQGTGA. Trimming stripped 5 bases from V and 2 bases from J, with 8 bases between. This CDR3 is 13 amino acids long. Here the CDR3 reads CASSGADTDTQYF. In DNA, the CDR3 is TGTGCCAGCAGCGGGGCAGACACAGATACGCAGTATTTT.

The chain links TRBV7-3 to TRBJ1-5, with TRBD1 matching 7 bases. Germline V gene lookup returns CDR1 SGHTA and CDR2 FQGTGA. The trim removed 4 bases at V and 0 bases at J, leaving 21 bases unmatched. The CDR3 totals 21 residues. The CDR3 DNA sequence: TGTGCCAGCAGCTCGCAATACCCGGGACAGCGGGTCAATTATAGCAATCAGCCCCAGCATTTT. It encodes CASSSQYPGQRVNYSNQPQHF.

The table lists this clone with a count of one. The CDR3 coding sequence is TGTGCCAGCAGTGAAGGAGGGGTGGCTTTCTTT. The encoded protein is CASSEGGVAFF. The rearrangement links TRBV2 to TRBJ1-1; the D gene is possibly TRBD1 (5 bases). The CDR3 contains 11 residues. The germline gives CDR1 SNHLY, CDR2 FYNNEI. V lost 1 base and J lost 11, with 8 bases in between.

This clone was counted a single time. The J gene is TRBJ1-1, the V gene TRBV6-6; D unclear. CDR1 is MNHNY, CDR2 SVGAGI, per germline (reference sequence). There are 15 residues in the CDR3. The germline V and J ends were trimmed by 7 bases and 1 base, with 16 bases remaining between them. DNA for the CDR3: TGTGCCAGCACTAGGGAGGCTGGAGGGAACACTGAAGCTTTCTTT. It codes for CASTREAGGNTEAFF.

The chain couples TRBV12-3 or TRBV12-4 to TRBJ2-2; D gene unclear. Trimming stripped 6 bases from V and 7 bases from J, with 6 bases between. The CDR3 runs 11 residues. For the CDR3, the DNA is TGTGCCAGCAGCCTCCGCGGGGAGCTGTTTTTT. Protein: CASSLRGELFF.

The rearrangement uses TRBV7-9 and TRBJ1-6; no clear D gene. CDR1 is SEHNR, CDR2 FQNEAQ, per germline (reference sequence). V gave up 6 bases and J gave up 5 bases, with 8 bases separating them. The CDR3 extends over 13 amino acids. The CDR3 DNA reads as TGTGCCAGCAGTCAGACGGATAATTCACCCCTCCACTTT. This encodes CASSQTDNSPLHF.

The rearrangement joins TRBV19 to TRBJ1-6, with 8 bases that match TRBD1. The CDR3 sequence is 14 residues long. V trimming: 4 bases; J trimming: 7 bases; junction bases outside the gene matches: 3. CDR1 and CDR2 (germline): LNHDA, SQIVND (reference sequence). This chain's CDR3 is CASSTTGGNSPLHF. CDR3 in DNA: TGTGCCAGTAGTACTACAGGGGGAAATTCACCCCTCCACTTT. The whole variable domain, filled in from reference TRBV19 and TRBJ1-6, reads DGGITQSPKYLFRKEGQNVTLSCEQNLNHDAMYWYRQDPGQGLRLIYYSQIVNDFQKGDIAEGYSVSREKKESFPLTVTSAQKNPTAFYLCASSTTGGNSPLHFGNGTRLTVT.

The chain couples TRBV4-3 to TRBJ1-6; D is unresolved. V shed 0 bases and J shed 8 bases, with 11 bases lying between them. The CDR3 runs 15 residues. Looked up from germline, CDR1 is LGHNA and CDR2 is YSLEER. The CDR3 reads CASSQDRNSYSPLHF. CDR3 sequence (DNA): TGCGCCAGCAGCCAAGATAGGAACAGTTATTCACCCCTCCACTTT.

V is TRBV5-4 and J is TRBJ2-3, with D tentatively TRBD1 (6 bases). V dropped 2 bases and J dropped 0 bases, with 10 bases sitting between them. This CDR3 region has 15 residues. In germline, CDR1 is SGHNT, CDR2 YYREEE (reference sequence). In DNA form, the CDR3 reads TGTGCCAGCAGCTTCCAGGGGTTTAGCACAGATACGCAGTATTTT. Protein sequence: CASSFQGFSTDTQYF. The full variable domain, its missing parts supplied by reference TRBV5-4 and TRBJ2-3, is ETGVTQSPTHLIKTRGQQVTLRCSSQSGHNTVSWYQQALGQGPQFIFQYYREEENGRGNFPPRFSGLQFPNYSSELNVNALELDDSALYLCASSFQGFSTDTQYFGPGTRLTVL.

CDR3: CASSPTGVKADTQYF. The CDR3 region has the DNA TGTGCCAGCAGCCCCACAGGGGTAAAAGCAGATACGCAGTATTTT. The chain carries TRBV7-9 and TRBJ2-3; the match to TRBD1 covers 7 bases. This CDR3 has 15 residues. Germline CDR1 and CDR2: SEHNR and FQNEAQ (reference sequence). Trimming at V came to 5 bases and at J to 4 bases, leaving 9 bases not matched to a gene.

This clone was detected only once. This rearrangement joins TRBV19 to TRBJ2-6; 8 bases align to TRBD1. Trimming at V came to 5 bases and at J to 2 bases, leaving 5 bases not matched to a gene. Germline V gene lookup returns CDR1 LNHDA and CDR2 SQIVND (reference sequence). CDR3 length: 16 residues. The CDR3 region has the DNA TGTGCCAGTAGTCCGGACAGGGATCCTGGGGCCAACGTCCTGACTTTC. Encoded protein: CASSPDRDPGANVLTF.

This chain connects TRBV11-2 to TRBJ1-2; D remains ambiguous. The V gene's germline CDR1 is SGHAT and CDR2 FQNNGV. The CDR3 is made up of 13 amino acids. The V and J ends lost 0 bases and 2 bases respectively, with 4 bases between them. CDR3 DNA sequence: TGTGCCAGCAGCTTAGAACAGAACTATGGCTACACCTTC. It specifies CASSLEQNYGYTF.

The rearrangement joins TRBV2 to TRBJ1-2; TRBD1 is a possible D gene (5 bases). Germline V gene sequence: CDR1 SNHLY, CDR2 FYNNEI. Deletions cut 8 bases from V and 6 bases from J, with 19 bases between. The CDR3 covers 14 residues. The CDR3 sequence is CASGELGPFDGYTF. In nucleotides, the CDR3 is TGTGCCAGCGGCGAACTGGGGCCCTTCGATGGCTACACCTTC.

This clone was seen a handful of times. This chain joins TRBV9 and TRBJ1-2; the match to TRBD1 covers 7 bases. The CDR3 consists of 13 residues. CDR1 is SGDLS, CDR2 YYNGEE, per germline. With V trimmed by 9 bases and J by 7 bases, 12 bases remained unmatched. The CDR3 DNA reads as TGTGCCAACTACACAGGGGAGCGAGGTGGCTACACCTTC. Translated, it gives CANYTGERGGYTF.

This chain links TRBV18 with TRBJ1-6; D is unclear. Germline values: CDR1 KGHSH, CDR2 LQKENI. Trimming shortened V by 3 bases and J by 0 bases, and 9 bases separated the two germline ends. The CDR3 is made up of 16 amino acids. The CDR3 region is CASSPPTGSYNSPLHF. The DNA of the CDR3 is TGTGCCAGCTCACCCCCGACGGGCTCCTATAATTCACCCCTCCACTTT.

The chain is built from TRBV15 and TRBJ2-1; no clear D gene. There are 13 residues in the CDR3. CDR1 and CDR2 from the germline V gene are LNHNV and YYDKDF (reference sequence). V dropped 5 bases and J dropped 2 bases, with 7 bases sitting between them. The CDR3 sequence: CATSLSAYNEQFF. The CDR3 region has the DNA TGTGCCACCAGCCTTTCAGCCTACAATGAGCAGTTCTTC.

V and J are TRBV18 and TRBJ2-3; possibly TRBD2 for D (6 bases). The germline V gene has CDR1 KGHSH and CDR2 LQKENI. The V end was cut by 3 bases, the J end by 1 base, with 11 bases between. CDR3 length equals 15 residues. CDR3 sequence reads: CASSPPGVGTDTQYF. The CDR3 region has the DNA TGTGCCAGCTCACCTCCGGGGGTGGGCACAGATACGCAGTATTTT.

This chain uses TRBV19 with TRBJ1-5; unclear D gene. Germline CDR1 LNHDA, CDR2 SQIVND (reference sequence). V lost 2 bases, J lost 0 bases, and 8 bases lay in between. The CDR3 covers 15 residues. The CDR3 nucleotides read TGTGCCAGTAGTATATCTTGGGATAGCAATCAGCCCCAGCATTTT. It specifies CASSISWDSNQPQHF.

The chain carries TRBV7-8 and TRBJ2-1; unclear D gene. The CDR3 runs 16 residues. Germline CDR1 SGHVS, CDR2 FQNEAQ. V gave up 5 bases and J gave up 12 bases, with 26 bases separating them. Here the CDR3 DNA reads TGTGCCAGCAGCCTACCTTTATCGGGCCCCAGAGTGGGGCAGTTCTTC. Translation: CASSLPLSGPRVGQFF.

V usage is TRBV6-2 or TRBV6-3 and J usage is TRBJ1-3; D gene ambiguous. V lost 2 bases to trimming and J lost 1 base, with 3 bases between them. The germline V gene encodes CDR1 MNHEY and CDR2 SVGEGT. This CDR3 has 13 amino acids. CDR3 in amino acids: CASSYPSGNTIYF. In nucleotides, the CDR3 is TGTGCCAGCAGTTACCCATCTGGAAACACCATATATTTT.

The chain employs TRBV6-5 and TRBJ2-2; 8 nucleotides agree with TRBD2. V dropped 7 bases and J dropped 6; count of bases not matched to a gene: 7. This CDR3 is built from 14 residues. Germline CDR1 is MNHEY and CDR2 is SVGAGI. As DNA, the CDR3 is TGTGCCAGCACTACAGGGCGGGAGGCCGGGGAGCTGTTTTTT. Amino acid sequence: CASTTGREAGELFF.

V is TRBV11-3 and J is TRBJ2-5, with TRBD2 identical over 12 bases. In germline, CDR1 is SGHNT, CDR2 YENEEA. The V segment lost 3 bases and the J segment 5 bases; nucleotides outside the gene matches: 10. This CDR3 contains 17 residues. CDR3 bases: TGTGCCAGCAGCTTGGGGGGCACTAGCGGGGGGCGGGAGACCCAGTACTTC. Its translation is CASSLGGTSGGRETQYF. The full variable domain, completed using reference TRBV11-3 and TRBJ2-5, is EAGVVQSPRYKIIEKKQPVAFWCNPISGHNTLYWYLQNLGQGPELLIRYENEEAVDDSQLPKDRFSAERLKGVDSTLKIQPAELGDSAVYLCASSLGGTSGGRETQYFGPGTRLLVL.

This chain uses TRBV10-3 with TRBJ1-2; 8 bases map to TRBD1. This CDR3 is 16 amino acids long. The V and J ends lost 2 bases and 3 bases, in that order; junction bases with no gene match: 8. Germline V gene data show CDR1 as ENHRY and CDR2 as SYGVKD. In DNA form, the CDR3 reads TGTGCCATCAGTGAGGGACAGGGATCCGCAGACTATGGCTACACCTTC. As protein: CAISEGQGSADYGYTF.